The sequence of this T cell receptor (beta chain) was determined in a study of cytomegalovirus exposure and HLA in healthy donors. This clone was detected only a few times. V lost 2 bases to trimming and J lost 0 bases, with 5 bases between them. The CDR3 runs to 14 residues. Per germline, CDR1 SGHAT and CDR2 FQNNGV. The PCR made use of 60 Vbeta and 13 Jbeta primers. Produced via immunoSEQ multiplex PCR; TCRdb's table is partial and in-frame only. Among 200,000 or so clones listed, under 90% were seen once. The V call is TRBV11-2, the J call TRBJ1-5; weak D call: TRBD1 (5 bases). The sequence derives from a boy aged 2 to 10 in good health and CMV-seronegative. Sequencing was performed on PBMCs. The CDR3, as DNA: TGTGCCAGCAGCTTACAGGGTAGCAATCAGCCCCAGCATTTT. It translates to CASSLQGSNQPQHF.